This TCR beta chain emerged from a study of T cells after yellow fever vaccination. V was shortened by 4 bases and J by 1 base, with 7 bases between the two germline ends. CDR3 length: 13 residues. The germline gives CDR1 SGHTA, CDR2 FQGNSA. 5'RACE template switching added a universal primer site and UMIs to TCR cDNA. TCRdb reanalysed the 5' RACE reads using MiXCR and keeps one entry per CDR3 protein. The repertoire holds a few hundred thousand distinct CDR3 sequences, with about 19% as singletons. This receptor was identified in a man younger than 40 who received the YFV17D yellow fever vaccine. This sequence joins TRBV7-2 and TRBJ1-2; weak D call: TRBD1 (5 bases). Material: PBMCs, obtained 15 days after the yellow fever booster vaccination. CDR3: CASSSDNNYGYTF. CDR3 nucleotide sequence: TGTGCCAGCAGCTCGGACAATAACTATGGCTACACCTTC. Supplemented by reference TRBV7-2 and TRBJ1-2, the full variable domain reads GAGVSQSPSNKVTEKGKDVELRCDPISGHTALYWYRQSLGQGLEFLIYFQGNSAPDKSGLPSDRFSAERTGGSVSTLTIQRTQQEDSAVYLCASSSDNNYGYTFGSGTRLTVV.